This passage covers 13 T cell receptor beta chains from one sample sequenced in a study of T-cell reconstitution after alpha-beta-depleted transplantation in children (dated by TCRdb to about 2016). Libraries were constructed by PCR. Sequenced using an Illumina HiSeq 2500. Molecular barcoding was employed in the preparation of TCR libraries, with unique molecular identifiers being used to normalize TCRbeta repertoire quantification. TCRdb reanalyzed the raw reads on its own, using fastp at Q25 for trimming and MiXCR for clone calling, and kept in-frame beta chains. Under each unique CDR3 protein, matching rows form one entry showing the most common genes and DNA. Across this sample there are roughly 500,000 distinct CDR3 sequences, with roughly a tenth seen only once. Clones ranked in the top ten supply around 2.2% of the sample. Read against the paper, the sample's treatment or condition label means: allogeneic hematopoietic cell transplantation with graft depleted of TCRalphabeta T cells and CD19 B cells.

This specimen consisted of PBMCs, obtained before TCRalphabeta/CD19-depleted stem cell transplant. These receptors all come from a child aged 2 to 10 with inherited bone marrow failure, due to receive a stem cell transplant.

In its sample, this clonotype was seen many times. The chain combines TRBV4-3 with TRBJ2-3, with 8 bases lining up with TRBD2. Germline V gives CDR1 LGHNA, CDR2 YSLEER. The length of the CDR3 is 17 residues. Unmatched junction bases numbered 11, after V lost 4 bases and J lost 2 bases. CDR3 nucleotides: TGCGCCAGCAGCCGCGCCCGGGGACTAGGGTACACAGATACGCAGTATTTT. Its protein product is CASSRARGLGYTDTQYF.

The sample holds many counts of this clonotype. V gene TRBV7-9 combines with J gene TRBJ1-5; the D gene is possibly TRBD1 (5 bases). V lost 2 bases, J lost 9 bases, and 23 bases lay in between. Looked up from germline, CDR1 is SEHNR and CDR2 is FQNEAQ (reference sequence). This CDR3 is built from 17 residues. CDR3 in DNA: TGTGCCAGCAGCTTATCCCATCCGGGGGACCCGAAGTGGCCCCAGCATTTT. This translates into CASSLSHPGDPKWPQHF.

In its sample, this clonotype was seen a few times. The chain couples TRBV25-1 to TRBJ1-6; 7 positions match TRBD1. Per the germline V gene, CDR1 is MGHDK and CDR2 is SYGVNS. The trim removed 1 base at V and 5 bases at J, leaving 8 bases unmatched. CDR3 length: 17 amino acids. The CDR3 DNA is TGTGCCAGCAGTGAATCGGAGGGGGCGATTGATAATTCACCCCTCCACTTT. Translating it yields CASSESEGAIDNSPLHF.

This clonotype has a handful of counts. The CDR3 sequence: CASSQGHSLTEAFF. The CDR3, as DNA: TGTGCCAGCAGCCAAGGGCACAGCCTCACTGAAGCTTTCTTT. The chain links TRBV14 to TRBJ1-1; D not resolved. Deletions cut 1 base from V and 4 bases from J, with 10 bases between. CDR1 is SGHDN, CDR2 FVKESK, per germline. There are 14 residues in the CDR3.

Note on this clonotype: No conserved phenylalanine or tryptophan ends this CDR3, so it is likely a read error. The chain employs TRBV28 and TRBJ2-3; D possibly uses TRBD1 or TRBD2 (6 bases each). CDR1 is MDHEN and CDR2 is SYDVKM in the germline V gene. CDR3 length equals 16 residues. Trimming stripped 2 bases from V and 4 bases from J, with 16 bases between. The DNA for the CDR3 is TGTGCCAGCAGTTTAGGTCCGGGGGCTTTCGCAGATACGCAGTATCTT. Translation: CASSLGPGAFADTQYL.

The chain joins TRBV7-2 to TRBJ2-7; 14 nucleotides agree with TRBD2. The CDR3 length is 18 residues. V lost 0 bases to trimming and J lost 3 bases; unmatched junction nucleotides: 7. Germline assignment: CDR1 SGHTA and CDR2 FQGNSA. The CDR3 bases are TGTGCCAGCAGCTTAGCGGGGGGACTAGCGGGAGACTACTACGAGCAGTACTTC. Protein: CASSLAGGLAGDYYEQYF.

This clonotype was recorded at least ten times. In DNA, the CDR3 is TGTGCCAGCAGCTTAGATGGGGATGAGCAGTTCTTC. This sequence encodes CASSLDGDEQFF. This chain connects TRBV11-3 to TRBJ2-1; D unclear. Germline CDR1 reads SGHNT; CDR2 reads YENEEA. V was clipped by 0 bases and J by 8 bases, with 5 bases between them. CDR3 size: 12 residues.

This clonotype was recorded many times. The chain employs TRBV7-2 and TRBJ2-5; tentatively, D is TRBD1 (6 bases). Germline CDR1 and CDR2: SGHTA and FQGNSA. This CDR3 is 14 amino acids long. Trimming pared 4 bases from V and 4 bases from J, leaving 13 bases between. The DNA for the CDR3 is TGTGCCAGCAGCTACCCCATCAGGGGAGAGACCCAGTACTTC. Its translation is CASSYPIRGETQYF.

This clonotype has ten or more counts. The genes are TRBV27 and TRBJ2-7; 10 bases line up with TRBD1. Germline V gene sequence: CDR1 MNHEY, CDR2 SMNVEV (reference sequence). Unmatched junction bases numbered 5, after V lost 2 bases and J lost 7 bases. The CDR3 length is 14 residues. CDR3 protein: CASSLRQGAQEQYF. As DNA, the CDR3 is TGTGCCAGCAGTTTAAGACAGGGGGCTCAAGAGCAGTACTTC.

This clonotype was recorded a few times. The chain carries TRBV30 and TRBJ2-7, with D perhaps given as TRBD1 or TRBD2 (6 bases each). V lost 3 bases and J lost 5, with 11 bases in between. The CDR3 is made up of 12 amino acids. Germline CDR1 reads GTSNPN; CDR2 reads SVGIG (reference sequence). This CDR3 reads CAWSNREDEQYF. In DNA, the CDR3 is TGTGCCTGGAGCAACAGGGAGGACGAGCAGTACTTC.

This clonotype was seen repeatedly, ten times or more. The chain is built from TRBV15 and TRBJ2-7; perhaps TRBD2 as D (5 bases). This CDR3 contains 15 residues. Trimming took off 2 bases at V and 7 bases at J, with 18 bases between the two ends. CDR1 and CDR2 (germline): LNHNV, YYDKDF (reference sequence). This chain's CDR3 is CATSRRPSDGEEQYF. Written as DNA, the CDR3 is TGTGCCACCAGCAGAAGACCCTCGGACGGGGAGGAGCAGTACTTC.

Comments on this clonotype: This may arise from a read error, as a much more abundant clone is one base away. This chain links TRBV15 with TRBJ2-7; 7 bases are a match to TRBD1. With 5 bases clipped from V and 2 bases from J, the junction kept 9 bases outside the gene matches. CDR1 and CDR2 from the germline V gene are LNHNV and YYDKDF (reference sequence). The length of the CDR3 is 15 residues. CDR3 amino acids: CATSCALDRAYEQYF. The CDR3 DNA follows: TGTGCCACCAGCTGTGCCTTAGACAGGGCCTACGAGCAGTACTTC.

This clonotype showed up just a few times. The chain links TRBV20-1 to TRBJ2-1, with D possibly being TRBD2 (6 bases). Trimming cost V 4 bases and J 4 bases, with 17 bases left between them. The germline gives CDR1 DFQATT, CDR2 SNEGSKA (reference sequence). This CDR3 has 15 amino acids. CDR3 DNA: TGCAGTGCTAACCCTCTAGTAGCGGCGTACAATGAGCAGTTCTTC. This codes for CSANPLVAAYNEQFF.